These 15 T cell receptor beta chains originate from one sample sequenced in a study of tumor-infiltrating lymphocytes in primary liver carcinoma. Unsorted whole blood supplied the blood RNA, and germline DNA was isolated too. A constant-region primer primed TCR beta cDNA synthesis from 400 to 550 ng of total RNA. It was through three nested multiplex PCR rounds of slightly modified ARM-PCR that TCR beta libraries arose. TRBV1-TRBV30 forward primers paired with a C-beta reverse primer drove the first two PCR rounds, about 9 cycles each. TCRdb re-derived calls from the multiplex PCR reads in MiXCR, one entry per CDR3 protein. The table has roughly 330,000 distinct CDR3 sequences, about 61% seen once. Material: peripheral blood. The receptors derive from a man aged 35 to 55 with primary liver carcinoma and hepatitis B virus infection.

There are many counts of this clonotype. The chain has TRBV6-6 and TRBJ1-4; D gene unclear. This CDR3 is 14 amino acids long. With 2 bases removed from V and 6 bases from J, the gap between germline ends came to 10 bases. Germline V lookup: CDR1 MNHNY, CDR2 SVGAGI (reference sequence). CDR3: CASSYGQGDEKLFF. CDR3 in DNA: TGTGCCAGCAGTTACGGGCAAGGAGATGAAAAACTGTTTTTT.

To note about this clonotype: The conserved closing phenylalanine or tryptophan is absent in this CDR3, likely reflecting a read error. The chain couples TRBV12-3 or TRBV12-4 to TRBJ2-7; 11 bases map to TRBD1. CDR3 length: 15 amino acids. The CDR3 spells CASSLGQGANYEQYI. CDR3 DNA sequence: TGTGCCAGTAGTTTAGGACAGGGGGCCAACTACGAGCAGTACATC.

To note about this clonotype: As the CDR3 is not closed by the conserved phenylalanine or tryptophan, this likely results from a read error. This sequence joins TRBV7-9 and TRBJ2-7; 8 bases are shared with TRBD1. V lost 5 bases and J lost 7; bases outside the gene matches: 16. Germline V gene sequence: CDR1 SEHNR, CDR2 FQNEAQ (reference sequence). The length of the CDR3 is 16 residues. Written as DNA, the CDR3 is TGTGCCAGCAGCCCAATGCGGACGGGACAGGCCCATGAGCAGTACTCC. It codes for CASSPMRTGQAHEQYS.

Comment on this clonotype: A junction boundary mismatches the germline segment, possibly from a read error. In nucleotides, the CDR3 is TGTGCCAGGAGCCCTGGACTAGCGGAGACCCATTACTTC. The encoded protein is CARSPGLAETHYF. The rearrangement uses TRBV11-3 and TRBJ2-5; 10 bases fit TRBD2. This CDR3 is built from 13 residues. Germline assignment: CDR1 SGHNT and CDR2 YENEEA.

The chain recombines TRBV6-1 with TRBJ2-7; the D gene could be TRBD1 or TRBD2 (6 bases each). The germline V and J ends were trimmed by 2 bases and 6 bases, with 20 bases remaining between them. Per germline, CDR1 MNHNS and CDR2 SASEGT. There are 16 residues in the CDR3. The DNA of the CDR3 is TGTGCCAGCAGTGAAAGGGGGGATCCCCCCGGCGGCGAGCAGTACTTC. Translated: CASSERGDPPGGEQYF.

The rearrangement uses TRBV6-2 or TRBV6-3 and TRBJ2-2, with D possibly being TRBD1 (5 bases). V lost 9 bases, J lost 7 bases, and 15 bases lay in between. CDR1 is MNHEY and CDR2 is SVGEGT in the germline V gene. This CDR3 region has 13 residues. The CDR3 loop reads CASSPQGRGELFF. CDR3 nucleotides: TGTGCCAGTAGTCCGCAGGGCCGCGGGGAGCTGTTTTTT.

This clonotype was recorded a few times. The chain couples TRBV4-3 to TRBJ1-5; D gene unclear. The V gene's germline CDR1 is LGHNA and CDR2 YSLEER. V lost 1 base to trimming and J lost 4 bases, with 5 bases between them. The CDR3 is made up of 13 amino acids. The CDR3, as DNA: TGCGCCAGCAGCCAAGGCAGAAATCAGCCCCAGCATTTT. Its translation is CASSQGRNQPQHF.

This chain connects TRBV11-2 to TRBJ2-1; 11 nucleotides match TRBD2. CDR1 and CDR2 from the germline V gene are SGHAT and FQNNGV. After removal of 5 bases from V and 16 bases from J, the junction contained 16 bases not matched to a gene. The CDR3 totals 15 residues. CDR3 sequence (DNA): TGTGCCAGCAGCGCGGGACTAGCGGCGTACAATGTGCAATTCTTC. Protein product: CASSAGLAAYNVQFF.

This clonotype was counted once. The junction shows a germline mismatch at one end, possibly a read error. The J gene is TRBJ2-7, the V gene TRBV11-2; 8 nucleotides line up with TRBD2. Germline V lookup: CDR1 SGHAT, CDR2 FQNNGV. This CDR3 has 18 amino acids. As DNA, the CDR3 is TGTGCCAGCGGCTTAGTCCCCGGGGCTACCGGGAGGGAGCGTGAGCAGTACTTC. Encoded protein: CASGLVPGATGREREQYF.

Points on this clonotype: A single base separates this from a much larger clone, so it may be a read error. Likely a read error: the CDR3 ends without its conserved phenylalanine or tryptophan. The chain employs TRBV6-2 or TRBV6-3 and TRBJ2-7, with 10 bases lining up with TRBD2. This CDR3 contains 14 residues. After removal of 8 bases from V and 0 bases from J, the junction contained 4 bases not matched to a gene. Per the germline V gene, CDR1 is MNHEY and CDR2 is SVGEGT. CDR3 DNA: TGTGCCAGCGTGGCTAGCGGGAGCTCCTACGAGCAGTACTCC. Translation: CASVASGSSYEQYS.

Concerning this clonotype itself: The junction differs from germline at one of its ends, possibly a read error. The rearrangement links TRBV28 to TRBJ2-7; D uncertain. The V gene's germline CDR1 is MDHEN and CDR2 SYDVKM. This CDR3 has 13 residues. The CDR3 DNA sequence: TGTACCAGTACGAGTGACTGGCAATACGAGCAGTACTTC. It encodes CTSTSDWQYEQYF.

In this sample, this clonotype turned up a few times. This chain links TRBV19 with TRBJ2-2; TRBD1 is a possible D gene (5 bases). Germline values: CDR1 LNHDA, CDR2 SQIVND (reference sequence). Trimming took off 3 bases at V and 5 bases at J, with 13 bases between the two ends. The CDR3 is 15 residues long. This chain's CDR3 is CASSIQGVETGELFF. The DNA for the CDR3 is TGTGCCAGTAGTATCCAAGGGGTAGAGACCGGGGAGCTGTTTTTT.

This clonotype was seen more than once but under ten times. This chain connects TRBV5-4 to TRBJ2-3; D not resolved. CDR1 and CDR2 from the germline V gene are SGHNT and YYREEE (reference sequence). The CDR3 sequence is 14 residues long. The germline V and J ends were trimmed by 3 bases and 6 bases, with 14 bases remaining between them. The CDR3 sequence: CASSSPQVPDTQYF. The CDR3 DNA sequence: TGTGCCAGCAGCTCTCCCCAGGTGCCGGATACGCAGTATTTT. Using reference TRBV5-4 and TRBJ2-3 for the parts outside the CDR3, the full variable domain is ETGVTQSPTHLIKTRGQQVTLRCSSQSGHNTVSWYQQALGQGPQFIFQYYREEENGRGNFPPRFSGLQFPNYSSELNVNALELDDSALYLCASSSPQVPDTQYFGPGTRLTVL.

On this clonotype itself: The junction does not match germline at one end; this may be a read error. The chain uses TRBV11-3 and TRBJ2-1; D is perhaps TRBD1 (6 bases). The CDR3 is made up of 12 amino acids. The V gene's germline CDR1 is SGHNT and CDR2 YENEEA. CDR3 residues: CASRGGGNGQFF. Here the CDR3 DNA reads TGTGCCAGCAGGGGTGGGGGCAATGGGCAGTTCTTC.

The CDR3 region has the DNA TGTGCCAGCAGCCCCAGGGAAGGGACTGAAGCTTTCTTT. It yields the protein CASSPREGTEAFF. This chain links TRBV7-9 with TRBJ1-1, with D perhaps TRBD1 (5 bases). V lost 5 bases to trimming and J lost 5 bases, with 12 bases between them. Germline assignment: CDR1 SEHNR and CDR2 FQNEAQ (reference sequence). This CDR3 has 13 amino acids.